The sequence of this TCR beta chain was determined in a study of Graves' ophthalmopathy and Graves' hyperthyroidism. The study amplified TCR beta CDR3 regions using RNA transcripts. HTBI primers primed a first-round RT-PCR, and a second-round multiplex PCR followed. TCRdb itself ran the multiplex PCR reads through MiXCR, one entry per CDR3 protein. Counted here are roughly 610,000 distinct CDR3 sequences, 20% to 25% occurring once; the ten biggest clones make up approximately 7%. Germline loops: CDR1 MNHEY, CDR2 SMNVEV (reference sequence). The CDR3 is made up of 13 amino acids. Trimming shortened V by 4 bases and J by 13 bases, and 14 bases separated the two germline ends. Points from the study as a whole: A model built from 13 signatures distinguished ophthalmopathy from stable hyperthyroidism with roughly 90% sensitivity and 70% to 84% specificity.

This clonotype was seen just once. The antigen remains undetermined. V and J are TRBV27 and TRBJ1-6; D is perhaps TRBD1 (5 bases). Sequenced input: peripheral blood. The TCR comes from a woman younger than 35 with stable Graves' hyperthyroidism. Some clones in this sample may be carry-over from other donors' samples. CDR3 in amino acids: CASSSTRQGPLHF. In DNA form, the CDR3 reads TGTGCCAGCAGTTCCACCCGCCAGGGCCCCCTCCACTTT.